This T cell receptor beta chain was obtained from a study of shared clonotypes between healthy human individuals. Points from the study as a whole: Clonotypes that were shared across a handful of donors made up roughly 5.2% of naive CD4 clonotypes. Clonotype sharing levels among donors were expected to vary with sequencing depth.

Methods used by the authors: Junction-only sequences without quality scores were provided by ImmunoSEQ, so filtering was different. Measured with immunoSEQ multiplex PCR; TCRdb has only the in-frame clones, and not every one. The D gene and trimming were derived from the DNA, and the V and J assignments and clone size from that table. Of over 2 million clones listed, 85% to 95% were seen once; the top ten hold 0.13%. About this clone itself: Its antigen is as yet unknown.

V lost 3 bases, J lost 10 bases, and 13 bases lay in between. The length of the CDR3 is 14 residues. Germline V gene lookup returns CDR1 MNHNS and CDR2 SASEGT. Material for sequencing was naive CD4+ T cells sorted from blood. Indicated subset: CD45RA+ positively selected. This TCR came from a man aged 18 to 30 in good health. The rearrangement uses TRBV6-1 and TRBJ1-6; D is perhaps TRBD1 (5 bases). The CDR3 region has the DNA TGTGCCAGCAGTGACGACAGCCTGAGGTCACCCCTCCACTTT. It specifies CASSDDSLRSPLHF.